These 8 T cell receptor beta chains were all obtained from the same sample, sequenced in a study of shared clonotypes between healthy human individuals. Clones were read by immunoSEQ multiplex PCR, and TCRdb kept only the in-frame ones, dropping some. The sample records hundreds of thousands of clones, under 80% being singletons. Input material: memory CD4+ T cells sorted from blood. The subset was: CD45RA-negative fraction. These receptor sequences come from a woman between 25 and 40 years old in good health.

CDR3 sequence (DNA): TGTGCCAGCAGTGGAACCGCAGGGGCGGTCACTGAAGCTTTCTTT. It encodes CASSGTAGAVTEAFF. V and J are TRBV6-1 and TRBJ1-1; weak D call: TRBD1 (6 bases). The CDR3 contains 15 residues. The V end lost 4 bases, the J end lost 4 bases, and 16 bases lay between the germline ends. Germline V CDR1 and CDR2: MNHNS, SASEGT.

V and J are TRBV2 and TRBJ1-2; D is perhaps TRBD1 (5 bases). Trimming stripped 4 bases from V and 4 bases from J, with 19 bases between. The CDR3 totals 16 residues. Germline CDR1 reads SNHLY; CDR2 reads FYNNEI. In nucleotides, the CDR3 is TGTGCCAGCAGTGTTACGCAGGGAATCAGCCTCTATGGCTACACCTTC. Translating it yields CASSVTQGISLYGYTF.

With regard to this clone: Being one base from a much bigger clone, this may be a read error. The same CDR3 also results from other DNA sequences found in this sample. The chain couples TRBV11-2 to TRBJ2-1; 7 bases line up with TRBD2. This CDR3 region has 15 residues. J was trimmed by 1 base and V by 5 bases; bases with no gene match: 5. Per the germline V gene, CDR1 is SGHAT and CDR2 is FQNNGV. The CDR3 reads CASSPQRDSYNEQFF. Written as DNA, the CDR3 is TGTGCCAGCAGCCCTCAGCGGGATTCCTACAATGAGCAGTTCTTC.

The chain recombines TRBV9 with TRBJ2-7; D remains ambiguous. The CDR3 has 13 residues. V was cut by 0 bases and J by 0 bases, with 4 bases left in between. CDR1 is SGDLS, CDR2 YYNGEE, per germline. The CDR3 region is CASSVGASYEQYF. The CDR3 bases are TGTGCCAGCAGCGTAGGGGCCTCCTACGAGCAGTACTTC.

The chain carries TRBV7-2 and TRBJ2-1; no clear D gene. V lost 6 bases, J lost 4 bases, and 13 bases lay in between. This CDR3 region has 14 residues. Looked up from germline, CDR1 is SGHTA and CDR2 is FQGNSA. CDR3 sequence: CASRKGRRYNEQFF. The CDR3, as DNA: TGTGCCAGCAGGAAGGGAAGGCGGTACAATGAGCAGTTCTTC.

The chain combines TRBV30 with TRBJ2-7; no clear D. Germline-derived CDR1 and CDR2 are GTSNPN and SVGIG (reference sequence). This CDR3 is built from 14 residues. With 5 bases removed from V and 6 bases from J, the gap between germline ends came to 20 bases. The CDR3 DNA sequence: TGTGCCTGGGAGATAACCGGTAAAGCCAGCGAGCAGTACTTC. This sequence encodes CAWEITGKASEQYF. The whole variable domain, remainder taken from reference TRBV30 and TRBJ2-7, is SQTIHQWPATLVQPVGSPLSLECTVEGTSNPNLYWYRQAAGRGLQLLFYSVGIGQISSEVPQNLSASRPQDRQFILSSKKLLLSDSGFYLCAWEITGKASEQYFGPGTRLTVT.

This chain connects TRBV2 to TRBJ2-7; 8 nucleotides align to TRBD2. Looked up from germline, CDR1 is SNHLY and CDR2 is FYNNEI. Trimming removed 5 bases from V and 4 bases from J; junction bases left unmatched: 10. This CDR3 region has 15 residues. The CDR3 sequence is CASSRAGDYLYEQYF. Here the CDR3 DNA reads TGTGCCAGCAGTAGAGCGGGGGACTATCTATACGAGCAGTACTTC.

This clone has more than one count but fewer than ten. Other DNA sequences in the sample encode the same CDR3. The gene calls are TRBV11-3 and TRBJ2-1; D ambiguous. Looked up from germline, CDR1 is SGHNT and CDR2 is YENEEA. V lost 1 base and J 0 bases, leaving 10 bases between the germline ends. This CDR3 has 16 residues. CDR3 nucleotide sequence: TGTGCCAGCAGCTTAGCAGGCCCGAGCTCCTACAATGAGCAGTTCTTC. Translating it yields CASSLAGPSSYNEQFF.